Listed here are 20 T cell receptor beta chains from one sample, sequenced in a study of blood T cell repertoires in COVID-19. Using immunoSEQ multiplex PCR, the repertoire was profiled, and TCRdb retains in-frame clones only, with some absent. In the table there are 250,000 to 300,000 clones, roughly 89% of which are singletons. Sequencing input: peripheral blood. The receptor set was obtained from a man aged 45-65 years with acute or convalescent COVID-19.

The chain is built from TRBV5-4 and TRBJ2-7; D unresolved. Germline-derived CDR1 and CDR2 are SGHNT and YYREEE (reference sequence). CDR3 length: 11 amino acids. Trimming left V 4 bases short and J 5 bases short, with 7 bases between. The DNA of the CDR3 is TGTGCCAGCAGCGGGCTCAACGAGCAGTACTTC. Protein: CASSGLNEQYF. Supplemented by reference TRBV5-4 and TRBJ2-7, the full variable domain reads ETGVTQSPTHLIKTRGQQVTLRCSSQSGHNTVSWYQQALGQGPQFIFQYYREEENGRGNFPPRFSGLQFPNYSSELNVNALELDDSALYLCASSGLNEQYFGPGTRLTVT.

V gene TRBV9 combines with J gene TRBJ2-2, with 8 bases fitting TRBD1. Germline trimming cut 4 bases from V and 1 base from J; bases unmatched to any gene: 6. CDR1 SGDLS and CDR2 YYNGEE come from the germline V gene. The CDR3 covers 16 residues. The CDR3 DNA sequence: TGTGCCAGCAGCCCCCGACAGGGGAGGAACACCGGGGAGCTGTTTTTT. This sequence encodes CASSPRQGRNTGELFF.

The chain employs TRBV4-1 and TRBJ2-5; weak D call: TRBD2 (6 bases). The germline V gene has CDR1 MGHRA and CDR2 YSYEKL. The CDR3 is made up of 14 amino acids. The V and J ends lost 6 bases and 5 bases respectively, with 16 bases between them. CDR3 sequence reads: CASRTTGGRETQYF. The DNA for the CDR3 is TGCGCCAGCAGGACTACCGGGGGAAGGGAGACCCAGTACTTC.

This chain connects TRBV9 to TRBJ1-3; possibly TRBD1 for D (5 bases). The CDR3 spans 16 residues. Looked up from germline, CDR1 is SGDLS and CDR2 is YYNGEE. The V gene lost 9 bases and the J gene lost 0 bases, with 19 bases spanning the gap. The CDR3 bases are TGTGCCATCAATCGTATCAGCGGGGCCTCTGGAAACACCATATATTTT. Encoded protein: CAINRISGASGNTIYF.

The chain links TRBV19 to TRBJ1-2; 9 positions match TRBD1. V gave up 6 bases and J gave up 0 bases; unmatched junction bases: 5. The CDR3 spans 15 residues. The germline CDR1 and CDR2 sequences are LNHDA and SQIVND (reference sequence). CDR3 amino acids: CASSQTGGTNYGYTF. The CDR3 DNA follows: TGTGCCAGTAGCCAGACAGGGGGAACTAACTATGGCTACACCTTC. The whole variable domain, filled in from reference TRBV19 and TRBJ1-2, reads DGGITQSPKYLFRKEGQNVTLSCEQNLNHDAMYWYRQDPGQGLRLIYYSQIVNDFQKGDIAEGYSVSREKKESFPLTVTSAQKNPTAFYLCASSQTGGTNYGYTFGSGTRLTVV.

The chain joins TRBV9 to TRBJ2-3, with 13 bases matching TRBD2. Unmatched junction bases numbered 13, after V lost 4 bases and J lost 2 bases. The CDR3 contains 19 residues. Germline loops: CDR1 SGDLS, CDR2 YYNGEE. The CDR3 DNA reads TGTGCCAGCAGCCCTCAACTAGCGGGGGGGCGACAAGCCACAGATACGCAGTATTTT. This encodes CASSPQLAGGRQATDTQYF.

The V call is TRBV5-1, the J call TRBJ2-5; TRBD2 might be the D (5 bases). V lost 0 bases to trimming and J lost 7 bases, with 10 bases between them. This CDR3 has 13 amino acids. Germline assignment: CDR1 SGHRS and CDR2 YFSETQ. The DNA for the CDR3 is TGCGCCAGCAGCTTGGCCGGGGTGAGGACCCAGTACTTC. It is translated as CASSLAGVRTQYF.

V gene TRBV10-3 combines with J gene TRBJ2-7; maybe TRBD2 (5 bases). From germline, CDR1 is ENHRY and CDR2 SYGVKD. This CDR3 region has 14 residues. Trimming pared 4 bases from V and 2 bases from J, leaving 12 bases between. CDR3 sequence: CAISAQDGTYEQYF. DNA for the CDR3: TGTGCCATCAGTGCCCAGGACGGGACCTACGAGCAGTACTTC.

CDR3 amino acids: CASSLVSPQNTEAFF. The CDR3 coding sequence is TGTGCCAGCAGCTTAGTTTCCCCCCAGAACACTGAAGCTTTCTTT. The genes are TRBV11-2 and TRBJ1-1, with D unresolved. In germline, CDR1 is SGHAT, CDR2 FQNNGV. The CDR3 loop spans 15 amino acids. With 1 base removed from V and 1 base from J, the gap between germline ends came to 10 bases.

V usage is TRBV5-1 and J usage is TRBJ2-4, with D perhaps TRBD2 (5 bases). The ends were cut back, 0 bases at V and 3 bases at J, with 13 bases in the middle. This CDR3 has 16 amino acids. Germline V gene lookup returns CDR1 SGHRS and CDR2 YFSETQ. CDR3 bases: TGCGCCAGCAGCTTGGAACCAGGACGGGGCAAAAACATTCAGTACTTC. This translates into CASSLEPGRGKNIQYF.

The rearrangement joins TRBV11-3 to TRBJ1-6; a possible D gene is TRBD1 (6 bases). The CDR3 extends over 13 amino acids. The germline V gene encodes CDR1 SGHNT and CDR2 YENEEA. V was shortened by 3 bases and J by 7 bases, with 7 bases between the two germline ends. In DNA, the CDR3 is TGTGCCAGCAGCTTCACAGGGAATTCACCCCTCCACTTT. It specifies CASSFTGNSPLHF.

The chain employs TRBV3-1 (or the pseudogene TRBV3-2) and TRBJ2-7; TRBD2 aligns across 8 bases. Germline CDR1 is LGHDT and CDR2 is YNNKEL (reference sequence). After removal of 5 bases from V and 2 bases from J, the junction contained 8 bases not matched to a gene. The CDR3 runs to 15 residues. CDR3 region: CASSSSGGTTYEQYF. The CDR3 DNA reads TGTGCCAGCAGCTCGTCGGGGGGGACCACCTACGAGCAGTACTTC.

The V call is TRBV2, the J call TRBJ1-1; D is undetermined. The CDR3 covers 16 residues. The V end was cut by 0 bases, the J end by 0 bases, with 11 bases between. Germline V lookup: CDR1 SNHLY, CDR2 FYNNEI. This CDR3 reads CASSEARSYMNTEAFF. CDR3 DNA: TGTGCCAGCAGTGAAGCGAGGAGCTATATGAACACTGAAGCTTTCTTT.

The J gene is TRBJ1-6, the V gene TRBV7-8; D remains ambiguous. Between the trimmed V and J ends, which lost 0 bases and 10 bases, there was a span of 7 bases. The germline gives CDR1 SGHVS, CDR2 FQNEAQ. The CDR3 is made up of 13 amino acids. The CDR3 sequence: CASSLARESPLHF. CDR3 bases: TGTGCCAGCAGCTTAGCTCGGGAGTCACCCCTCCACTTT. Using reference TRBV7-8 and TRBJ1-6 for the parts outside the CDR3, the full variable domain is GAGVSQSPRYKVAKRGQDVALRCDPISGHVSLFWYQQALGQGPEFLTYFQNEAQLDKSGLPSDRFFAERPEGSVSTLKIQRTQQEDSAVYLCASSLARESPLHFGNGTRLTVT.

The chain carries TRBV5-4 and TRBJ2-1, with D maybe TRBD1 (7 bases). CDR1 and CDR2 from the germline V gene are SGHNT and YYREEE (reference sequence). The V gene lost 7 bases and the J gene lost 4 bases, with 18 bases spanning the gap. The CDR3 totals 15 residues. CDR3 nucleotides: TGTGCCAGCCGCTGGCGGGACAGTCGATACAATGAGCAGTTCTTC. Amino acids: CASRWRDSRYNEQFF.

The rearrangement links TRBV6-5 to TRBJ1-6; 8 bases map to TRBD1. This CDR3 is built from 15 residues. J gave up 8 bases and V 5 bases, and 8 bases lay outside the gene matches. In germline, CDR1 is MNHEY, CDR2 SVGAGI. The CDR3 sequence: CASSTPTGVYSPLHF. DNA of the CDR3: TGTGCCAGCAGTACCCCGACAGGGGTGTATTCACCCCTCCACTTT.

The chain uses TRBV19 and TRBJ2-3, with TRBD2 matching over 7 bases. The CDR3 is made up of 15 amino acids. Trimming cost V 0 bases and J 1 base; bases outside gene matches: 1. Germline V gene sequence: CDR1 LNHDA, CDR2 SQIVND (reference sequence). DNA of the CDR3: TGTGCCAGTAGTATAGAGGGAGGGGGCACAGATACGCAGTATTTT. It encodes CASSIEGGGTDTQYF.

The chain combines TRBV2 with TRBJ1-1, with D tentatively TRBD1 (6 bases). The V gene's germline CDR1 is SNHLY and CDR2 FYNNEI. Trimming removed 3 bases at V and 5 bases at J, with 10 bases between. The CDR3 is 13 residues long. The CDR3 nucleotides read TGTGCCAGCAGTGACCGGCAGGGGACTGAAGCTTTCTTT. Its translation is CASSDRQGTEAFF.

V gene TRBV7-8 combines with J gene TRBJ2-1, with D possibly matching TRBD2 (6 bases). Trimming pared 0 bases from V and 6 bases from J, leaving 21 bases between. Per germline, CDR1 SGHVS and CDR2 FQNEAQ. The CDR3 extends over 18 amino acids. The CDR3 here is CASSLALYGDSPSNEQFF. The CDR3 DNA is TGTGCCAGCAGCTTAGCGCTATATGGGGACTCCCCAAGCAATGAGCAGTTCTTC.

The V gene is TRBV9, the J gene TRBJ1-2; D may be TRBD1 (6 bases). Trimming removed 2 bases at V and 8 bases at J, with 10 bases between. Germline V CDR1 and CDR2: SGDLS, YYNGEE. This CDR3 comprises 12 residues. For the CDR3, the DNA is TGTGCCAGCAGCGTCACAGGGAAAGGCTACACCTTC. It yields the protein CASSVTGKGYTF.